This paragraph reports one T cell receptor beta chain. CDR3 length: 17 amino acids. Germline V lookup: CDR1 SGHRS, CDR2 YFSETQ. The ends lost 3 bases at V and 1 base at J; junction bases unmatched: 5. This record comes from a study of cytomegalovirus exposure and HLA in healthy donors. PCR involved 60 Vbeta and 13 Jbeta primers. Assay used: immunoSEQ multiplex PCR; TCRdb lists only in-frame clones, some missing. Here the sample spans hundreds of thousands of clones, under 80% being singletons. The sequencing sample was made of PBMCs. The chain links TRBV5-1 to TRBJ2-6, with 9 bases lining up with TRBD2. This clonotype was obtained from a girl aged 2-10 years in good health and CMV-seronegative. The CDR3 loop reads CASSSLAGVSGANVLTF. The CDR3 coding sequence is TGCGCCAGCAGCTCGTTAGCGGGAGTTTCTGGGGCCAACGTCCTGACTTTC.